The source of this TCR beta chain is a study of regulatory T cells in long-lasting Graves disease (dated by TCRdb to 2020 to 2022). About the full investigation: Antithyroid drugs had been taken for less than 3 months by newly diagnosed Graves' disease patients. This study used TCR sequencing and RNA sequencing of peripheral blood to compare persistent Graves' disease patients against newly diagnosed Graves' disease patients. The study took place in China and was registered as a clinical trial. TCR sequencing covered about 13 persistent and some 20 newly diagnosed Graves' disease patients, about 35 samples in total.

Paper-wide results and their limitations: Peripheral blood alone was examined, since thyroid tissue, which constituted the primary lesion, could not be accessed. Compared with newly diagnosed patients, patients with persistent Graves' disease had lower TCR Shannon entropy and fewer highly expanded clones, which suggests clonal expansion. Sequencing and analysis were restricted to the TCR beta chain. Preferential use of TRBV28, TRBJ1-2 and TRBJ2-5 was observed in persistent disease, whereas TRBV20-1 and TRBJ2-1 were favored in newly diagnosed disease. The authors acknowledged the small sample size as a limitation that may reduce accuracy. Patients with persistent disease shared more public clonotypes (fewer than 3,000) than newly diagnosed patients did (around 930).

This specimen's time point label, interpreted: newly diagnosed GD, antithyroid drugs for less than 3 months. RNA was extracted from PBMCs in TRIzol for both TCR sequencing and RNA sequencing. The diagnosis of Graves' disease was made according to American Thyroid Association guidelines. The patients came from an endocrinology department in Xi'an, China. From each patient, around 9 milliliters of peripheral blood was collected into an EDTA anticoagulant tube. Ficoll Paque Plus density gradient separation was used to isolate PBMCs, and no additional T cell sorting was done. An Agilent 2100 Bioanalyzer and agarose gel were used to check RNA quality, while a NanoDrop 2000 measured RNA concentration. Concerning this clonotype: The target of this receptor is not known. Per-base quality was not reported, and no clone a single base away is much larger than it.

The receptor library was made with multiplex PCR. Sequencing was performed on an Illumina HiSeq 4000. To build TCR beta libraries, CDR3 regions were amplified by Arm-PCR using iRepertoire HTBI primers. PCR products were gel purified before sequencing. The authors' analysis ran thus. Gene usage analysis of CDR3 amino acid clonotypes relied on the approximately 60 TRBV and 13 to 15 TRBJ segments identified across samples. COPE and FqMerger were used to merge the filtered high-quality paired reads into contigs. Contigs were aligned with BLAST to IMGT TRBV, TRBD and TRBJ reference genes, and CDR3 was defined per IMGT. Clonotypes above 0.1% frequency were classified as highly expanded clones. Repertoire diversity was measured by Shannon entropy, and V-J evenness by the Gini coefficient. A clonotype was considered public if more than one individual shared it. The public reads were reprocessed in TCRdb via fastp at Q25 and MiXCR, keeping in-frame beta chains. Here each entry gathers all rows of one CDR3 protein and keeps the most common genes and DNA. The V and J calls were not made by the authors but by TCRdb's processing. This sample gives 250,000 to 300,000 distinct CDR3 sequences in total; about 17% of them show up just once. The leading ten clones occupy less than 15% of the sample.

The CDR3 sequence holds 13 residues, the cysteine and phenylalanine included. CDR3 DNA is the only sequence kept; it has 39 bases, read in frame from the first base. The germline V gene (reference sequence) sets CDR1 to DFQATT and CDR2 to SNEGSKA. The trim is 2 bases for V and 2 bases for J, with a gap of 9 bases between the germline ends. The same sample was also used in a study of T cells in Graves' hyperthyroidism and ophthalmopathy. As that second study puts it: Stable Graves' hyperthyroidism was defined as the absence of progression to ophthalmopathy over 18 months of follow-up. Hyperthyroidism patients were newly diagnosed, had a disease duration of under 2 months, and were aged 18 to 65 years. Exclusion was applied to patients with uncontrolled infections, other autoimmune diseases, pregnancy or lactation. Diagnoses were established on the basis of clinical symptoms, serum thyroxine and TRAb, thyroid ultrasound, and orbital computed tomography. The first round of RT-PCR for the TCR CDR3 was performed with the HTBI primer set and the Qiagen OneStep RT-PCR kit. Most expanded thyroid clonotypes (frequency above 0.001) were also found in blood, which suggests that blood repertoires may mirror thyroid immune responses. A model built on a 13 V-J signature distinguished ophthalmopathy from stable hyperthyroidism, reaching approximately 89% sensitivity and under 84% specificity in cross-validation and 80%/75% in testing. In validation, the model predicted progression to ophthalmopathy a median of around six months before onset, with about 67% sensitivity and about 72% specificity. To identify distinguishing TCR V-J signatures, a discovery cohort of around 100 patients was used, comprising fewer than 45 with Graves' ophthalmopathy and approximately 58 with stable Graves' hyperthyroidism. Prospective prediction of ophthalmopathy was tested in an independent validation cohort of 18 to 20 hyperthyroidism patients and 17 patients who later progressed to ophthalmopathy. For training and testing, the 100 or so patients in the discovery cohort were randomly divided in a 7:3 ratio. In addition, the study compared T-cell repertoires in thyroid tissue and in blood from roughly 6 Graves' hyperthyroidism patients. Once sampling was done, hyperthyroidism patients were given methimazole at a starting dose of 30 mg daily, whereas ophthalmopathy patients were given high-dose intravenous methylprednisolone. A second multiplex PCR round built the libraries, followed by size selection and purification. The libraries were sequenced on an Illumina HiSeq2000 using paired-end 100 bp reads. SOAPnuke was used to process the raw data, removing reads that contained adapters or uncalled bases, had a mean Phred below 15, or lacked an exact match to the constant primer or identifier. COPE v1.2.5 was used to merge the high-quality paired reads, and each unique nucleotide sequence was defined as a clonotype. MiTCR v1.1 was used to align the clonotypes against IMGT TRBV, TRBD and TRBJ reference segments. Only V-J combinations with frequency above 0.0001, covering 99% to 99.2% of repertoires, were analysed. The TCS score was defined as the ratio of F50 (clonal expansion) to E x V (chaos), calculated using BLOSUM62-based TCRdist between CDR3 peptides within each V-J. Welch's t-statistics and random forest reduced 450 to 600 V-J features to roughly 13, which were used in a naive Bayes classifier (R e1071). No statistical method was used to set the sample size in advance, and investigators knew the group allocation. TCR Vbeta CDR3 sequencing of 120 to 150 peripheral blood samples (over 40 ophthalmopathy, about 80 hyperthyroidism and some 17 progressor patients) is reported in the paper.

Sequences were derived from peripheral blood mononuclear cells (PBMCs), sampled at new diagnosis, from a patient treated with antithyroid drugs. The sequence derives from a woman in her 30s with Graves disease. Donor details come from another sample of the same person, matched by shared clones. The V gene is TRBV20-1 and the J gene is TRBJ1-1; the D gene remains uncertain. DNA sequence: TGCAGTGCTAGACCGGTCAGCAACACTGAAGCTTTCTTT. The translation is CSARPVSNTEAFF.